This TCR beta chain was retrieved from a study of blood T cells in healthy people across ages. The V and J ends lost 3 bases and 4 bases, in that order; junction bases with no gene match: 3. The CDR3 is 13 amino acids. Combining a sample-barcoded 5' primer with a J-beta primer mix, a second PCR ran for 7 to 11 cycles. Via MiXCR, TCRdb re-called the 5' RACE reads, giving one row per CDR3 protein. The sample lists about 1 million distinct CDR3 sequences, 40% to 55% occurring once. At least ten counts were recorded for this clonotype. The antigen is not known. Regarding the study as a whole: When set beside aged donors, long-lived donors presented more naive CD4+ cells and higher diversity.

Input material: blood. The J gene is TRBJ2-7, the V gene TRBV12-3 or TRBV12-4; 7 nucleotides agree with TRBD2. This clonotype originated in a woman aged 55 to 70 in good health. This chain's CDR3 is CASSLTSQYEQYF. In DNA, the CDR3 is TGTGCCAGCAGTTTGACTAGCCAATACGAGCAGTACTTC.